A single sample gave rise to the 13 T cell receptor beta chains below, sequenced in a study of CD8+CD57+ T cells in acquired aplastic anemia. Only patients with CD8+CD57+ cell expansion on flow cytometry were chosen for sequencing. Profiles of TCR beta VDJ and CDR3 were generated from a genomic DNA template. TCRdb fed the reads into MiXCR, producing one record per CDR3 protein. The sample yields roughly 180,000 distinct CDR3 sequences, about 60% seen once. Sequenced sample: sorted CD4+, CD8+, or CD8+CD57+ T cells (not recorded which) from PBMCs. The receptor set was obtained from a human donor with aplastic anemia.

The chain combines TRBV7-2 with TRBJ1-5; 8 bases line up with TRBD1. Germline trimming cut 11 bases from V and 4 bases from J; bases unmatched to any gene: 10. The CDR3 consists of 14 residues. Germline V CDR1 and CDR2: SGHTA, FQGNSA. CDR3 sequence (DNA): TGTGCCGGCGGACCCGACAGGGGAAATCAGCCCCAGCATTTT. The encoded protein is CAGGPDRGNQPQHF.

This clonotype was found many times. The rearrangement joins TRBV29-1 to TRBJ2-1; the D gene is possibly TRBD1 (6 bases). The length of the CDR3 is 15 residues. V gave up 6 bases and J gave up 0 bases, with 15 bases separating them. The germline V gene has CDR1 SQVTM and CDR2 ANQGSEA. The CDR3: CSVAGQPPSYNEQFF. The CDR3 DNA reads as TGCAGCGTGGCAGGACAGCCCCCCTCCTACAATGAGCAGTTCTTC.

In its sample, this clonotype was seen many times. The chain has TRBV20-1 and TRBJ1-2; D is unresolved. V gave up 6 bases and J gave up 8 bases, with 4 bases separating them. This CDR3 contains 8 residues. Per the germline V gene, CDR1 is DFQATT and CDR2 is SNEGSKA (reference sequence). The CDR3 DNA reads TGCAGTGCGGGAGGCTACACCTTC. Its translation: CSAGGYTF.

There are many counts of this clonotype. The rearrangement links TRBV4-1 to TRBJ1-6; a weak D match, TRBD1 (5 bases). The CDR3 is 19 residues long. The ends were cut back, 3 bases at V and 0 bases at J, with 18 bases in the middle. The germline gives CDR1 MGHRA, CDR2 YSYEKL. For the CDR3, the DNA is TGCGCCAGCAGCCACGGGGTGGGCAGGGCGAGCTCCTATAATTCACCCCTCCACTTT. As protein: CASSHGVGRASSYNSPLHF.

The CDR3 sequence is CASMVDRGSYEQYF. CDR3 coding DNA: TGCGCCAGCATGGTGGACCGAGGCTCCTACGAGCAGTACTTC. V is TRBV5-1 and J is TRBJ2-7; D gene unclear. Germline-derived CDR1 and CDR2 are SGHRS and YFSETQ. V shed 6 bases and J shed 0 bases, with 13 bases lying between them. CDR3 length equals 14 residues.

In its sample, this clonotype was seen once. The chain carries TRBV20-1 and TRBJ1-3; possible D gene TRBD1, 5 bases. V shed 1 base and J shed 2 bases, with 9 bases lying between them. CDR1 is DFQATT and CDR2 is SNEGSKA in the germline V gene (reference sequence). The CDR3 loop spans 14 amino acids. CDR3 region: CSARATDTGNTIYF. As DNA, the CDR3 is TGCAGTGCTAGAGCGACAGACACTGGAAACACCATATATTTT.

A few counts support this clonotype. The chain has TRBV2 and TRBJ1-6, with 9 bases that match TRBD1. CDR1 and CDR2 (germline): SNHLY, FYNNEI. Trimming removed 8 bases from V and 10 bases from J; junction bases left unmatched: 12. The CDR3 has 15 amino acids. The CDR3 here is CASRPGQGITSPLHF. CDR3 nucleotide sequence: TGTGCCAGCCGTCCGGGACAGGGTATAACCTCACCCCTCCACTTT.

This clonotype was detected ten times or more. This chain joins TRBV6-5 and TRBJ2-1; D is ambiguous. The germline CDR1 and CDR2 sequences are MNHEY and SVGAGI. The CDR3 sequence is 13 residues long. The V end lost 2 bases, the J end lost 6 bases, and 8 bases lay between the germline ends. CDR3 coding DNA: TGTGCCAGCAGTTACCCAGGCGGCAATGAGCAGTTCTTC. Translated, it gives CASSYPGGNEQFF.

The V call is TRBV7-3, the J call TRBJ1-1, with D uncertain. The CDR3 is 13 amino acids. The germline V gene encodes CDR1 SGHTA and CDR2 FQGTGA. Trimming removed 5 bases at V and 1 base at J, with 8 bases between. Written as DNA, the CDR3 is TGTGCCAGCAGCAAAGACACGAACACTGAAGCTTTCTTT. Amino acids: CASSKDTNTEAFF.

There are many counts of this clonotype. This chain uses TRBV7-8 with TRBJ1-1; 7 bases fit TRBD1. Germline V gene data show CDR1 as SGHVS and CDR2 as FQNEAQ. V was pared by 11 bases and J by 0 bases, with 12 bases of the junction left unmatched. There are 15 residues in the CDR3. CDR3 nucleotides: TGTGCCGCATCCCGAGACAGGGAGATGAACACTGAAGCTTTCTTT. It codes for CAASRDREMNTEAFF.

This clonotype was picked up many times. The genes are TRBV9 and TRBJ1-1; TRBD1 might be the D (5 bases). The CDR3 spans 14 residues. Germline assignment: CDR1 SGDLS and CDR2 YYNGEE. V lost 1 base and J 2 bases, leaving 9 bases between the germline ends. For the CDR3, the DNA is TGTGCCAGCAGCGTATGGGGGGTAAACACTGAAGCTTTCTTT. Translated: CASSVWGVNTEAFF.

V is TRBV19 and J is TRBJ1-2; D is undetermined. The V end lost 9 bases, the J end lost 1 base, and 12 bases lay between the germline ends. In germline, CDR1 is LNHDA, CDR2 SQIVND (reference sequence). This CDR3 contains 13 residues. The CDR3 DNA reads TGTGCCAGCCGCTCTTGGAGTAACTATGGCTACACCTTC. This sequence encodes CASRSWSNYGYTF.

This chain connects TRBV6-5 to TRBJ2-5, with D perhaps matching TRBD1 (6 bases). The CDR3 contains 15 residues. Trimming removed 7 bases from V and 1 base from J, with 16 bases in between. Germline CDR1 reads MNHEY; CDR2 reads SVGAGI. The CDR3 region has the DNA TGTGCCAGCAATTCAGGACAGAGCCTCCAAGAGACCCAGTACTTC. It codes for CASNSGQSLQETQYF.